A single sample is the source of the 21 T cell receptor beta chains below, sequenced in a study of blood T cell repertoires in COVID-19. Sequencing was performed with immunoSEQ multiplex PCR; in TCRdb, only in-frame clones are kept and a portion is missing. The data show some 300,000 clones, with approximately 84% seen just once and more than 0.8% held by the top ten. Material for sequencing was PBMCs or T cells enriched from blood (not recorded which). The receptors shown here come from a woman aged 25 to 39 who had recovered from COVID-19.

This clone was picked up a small number of times. The chain has TRBV27 and TRBJ2-7; the match to TRBD1 covers 10 bases. Trimming cost V 10 bases and J 4 bases; bases outside gene matches: 7. The length of the CDR3 is 13 residues. Per germline, CDR1 MNHEY and CDR2 SMNVEV (reference sequence). Here the CDR3 DNA reads TGTGCCATTGCCCGGGACAGGGGTTACGAGCAGTACTTC. Translated, it gives CAIARDRGYEQYF.

J is TRBJ2-7 and V is TRBV30; 15 bases are a match to TRBD2. Germline lookup yields CDR1 GTSNPN and CDR2 SVGIG (reference sequence). The CDR3 sequence is 15 residues long. With V trimmed by 3 bases and J by 6 bases, 6 bases remained unmatched. In nucleotides, the CDR3 is TGTGCCTGGAGCGGACTAGCGGGGGGGCCCGGCGAGCAGTACTTC. As protein: CAWSGLAGGPGEQYF.

This chain connects TRBV27 to TRBJ1-5, with unresolved D. The CDR3 is 13 residues long. The V gene lost 5 bases and the J gene lost 2 bases, with 7 bases spanning the gap. CDR1 and CDR2 (germline): MNHEY, SMNVEV (reference sequence). The CDR3 DNA sequence: TGTGCCAGCAGTCCCATTGGCAATCAGCCCCAGCATTTT. Its protein is CASSPIGNQPQHF.

The chain couples TRBV7-2 to TRBJ1-5, with 9 nucleotides matching TRBD1. The CDR3 sequence is 15 residues long. Germline V gene data show CDR1 as SGHTA and CDR2 as FQGNSA. Germline trimming cut 2 bases from V and 3 bases from J; bases unmatched to any gene: 2. CDR3 in amino acids: CASSLRQGDNQPQHF. The CDR3, as DNA: TGTGCCAGCAGCTTACGACAGGGGGACAATCAGCCCCAGCATTTT.

V gene TRBV5-5 combines with J gene TRBJ2-7; 9 positions match TRBD1. This CDR3 has 14 amino acids. Per germline, CDR1 SGHKS and CDR2 YYEKEE (reference sequence). V shed 4 bases, J shed 4 bases, and the junction held 6 bases outside the gene matches. The CDR3 region is CASSPGTGQYEQYF. The CDR3 region has the DNA TGTGCCAGCAGCCCCGGGACAGGGCAGTACGAGCAGTACTTC.

The rearrangement links TRBV27 to TRBJ1-2; D not certain. The CDR3 contains 15 residues. Germline CDR1 and CDR2: MNHEY and SMNVEV (reference sequence). V gave up 1 base and J gave up 2 bases, with 11 bases separating them. The CDR3: CASSLLVGWNYGYTF. Here the CDR3 DNA reads TGTGCCAGCAGTTTATTGGTGGGCTGGAACTATGGCTACACCTTC.

This chain links TRBV7-9 with TRBJ1-2; 10 bases line up with TRBD1. The J segment lost 6 bases and the V segment lost 5 bases, leaving 12 bases of the junction unmatched. The germline V gene has CDR1 SEHNR and CDR2 FQNEAQ (reference sequence). There are 16 residues in the CDR3. Here the CDR3 reads CASSHRDRGLIDGYTF. In nucleotides, the CDR3 is TGTGCCAGCAGCCACCGGGACAGGGGCTTAATCGATGGCTACACCTTC.

The table lists this clone with a count of one. V gene TRBV7-2 combines with J gene TRBJ1-5; no reliable D call. The V end lost 4 bases, the J end lost 5 bases, and 9 bases lay between the germline ends. This CDR3 is 13 amino acids long. The germline V gene encodes CDR1 SGHTA and CDR2 FQGNSA. The CDR3 sequence is CASSSVSHQPQHF. CDR3 nucleotide sequence: TGTGCCAGCAGCTCAGTTTCTCATCAGCCCCAGCATTTT.

The rearrangement uses TRBV15 and TRBJ1-1; D is ambiguous. The CDR3 loop spans 14 amino acids. Germline CDR1 and CDR2: LNHNV and YYDKDF (reference sequence). Trimming pared 3 bases from V and 1 base from J, leaving 9 bases between. CDR3 protein: CATSRGFRNTEAFF. The CDR3 bases are TGTGCCACCAGCAGGGGCTTCAGGAACACTGAAGCTTTCTTT.

This rearrangement joins TRBV9 to TRBJ2-7; D ambiguous. This CDR3 is built from 16 residues. V lost 0 bases, J lost 1 base, and 14 bases lay in between. Germline CDR1 is SGDLS and CDR2 is YYNGEE. CDR3 amino acids: CASSVGASQISYEQYF. The CDR3 nucleotides read TGTGCCAGCAGCGTAGGGGCATCCCAAATATCCTACGAGCAGTACTTC.

This clone appeared once. The J gene is TRBJ1-1, the V gene TRBV19; no definite D call. CDR1 and CDR2 from the germline V gene are LNHDA and SQIVND (reference sequence). V was cut by 3 bases and J by 4 bases, with 12 bases left in between. This CDR3 has 14 amino acids. The chain's CDR3 is CASSIPGESTEAFF. The CDR3 coding sequence is TGTGCCAGTAGTATCCCCGGGGAGAGCACTGAAGCTTTCTTT.

The J gene is TRBJ1-2, the V gene TRBV10-1, with D unclear. The CDR3 contains 13 residues. V shed 2 bases and J shed 3 bases, with 7 bases lying between them. The germline V gene has CDR1 WNHNN and CDR2 SYGVQD (reference sequence). Here the CDR3 reads CASSEEADYGYTF. The CDR3 nucleotides are TGCGCCAGCAGTGAGGAAGCCGACTATGGCTACACCTTC.

Concerning this clone itself: Mismatch with germline at one junction end may stem from a read error. The chain employs TRBV5-4 and TRBJ1-6; D is unclear. CDR1 is SGHNT, CDR2 YYREEE, per germline (reference sequence). The CDR3 runs to 14 residues. This CDR3 reads CASSLEEYNSPLHF. The CDR3 bases are TGTGCCAGCAGCCTCGAGGAGTATAACTCACCCCTCCACTTT.

The V call is TRBV19, the J call TRBJ2-3, with D perhaps TRBD1 (6 bases). The CDR3 is made up of 14 amino acids. CDR1 and CDR2 (germline): LNHDA, SQIVND (reference sequence). V was pared by 2 bases and J by 8 bases, with 14 bases between. CDR3 sequence: CASSIRTELGTQYF. The CDR3 DNA reads TGTGCCAGTAGTATACGGACAGAACTAGGTACGCAGTATTTT.

The chain uses TRBV4-3 and TRBJ1-2, with a weak D call TRBD1 (5 bases). V gave up 0 bases and J gave up 3 bases, with 11 bases separating them. The CDR3 loop spans 15 amino acids. Germline V lookup: CDR1 LGHNA, CDR2 YSLEER. CDR3 sequence: CASSQEWGEDYGYTF. The CDR3, as DNA: TGCGCCAGCAGCCAAGAATGGGGGGAGGACTATGGCTACACCTTC.

The chain couples TRBV28 to TRBJ2-1; D is possibly TRBD2 (6 bases). CDR3 size: 14 residues. V lost 5 bases and J 4 bases, leaving 12 bases between the germline ends. Germline V gene lookup returns CDR1 MDHEN and CDR2 SYDVKM. CDR3 bases: TGTGCCAGCAGTCCTGGGACTTTTTACAATGAGCAGTTCTTC. Protein sequence: CASSPGTFYNEQFF.

This chain uses TRBV30 with TRBJ2-7; possible D gene TRBD1, 6 bases. V was shortened by 3 bases and J by 2 bases, with 11 bases between the two germline ends. Germline values: CDR1 GTSNPN, CDR2 SVGIG (reference sequence). This CDR3 comprises 13 residues. The CDR3 nucleotides read TGTGCCTGGAGGGCCGGGACACCCTACGAGCAGTACTTC. Encoded protein: CAWRAGTPYEQYF.

The gene calls are TRBV3-1 (or the pseudogene TRBV3-2) and TRBJ1-1, with TRBD1 matching over 7 bases. The CDR3 covers 14 residues. V lost 3 bases, J lost 5 bases, and 6 bases stayed unmatched. Germline CDR1 is LGHDT and CDR2 is YNNKEL (reference sequence). The CDR3 DNA sequence: TGTGCCAGCAGCCACGCGGCAGGGGGGACTGAAGCTTTCTTT. It codes for CASSHAAGGTEAFF.

The chain combines TRBV5-1 with TRBJ1-4; 7 bases fit TRBD1. V trimming: 4 bases; J trimming: 8 bases; junction bases outside the gene matches: 8. This CDR3 spans 14 amino acids. Germline CDR1 SGHRS, CDR2 YFSETQ. The CDR3 region is CASSRDRPIEKLFF. The CDR3 DNA reads TGCGCCAGCAGCCGGGACAGACCGATCGAAAAACTGTTTTTT.

V and J are TRBV28 and TRBJ2-7; TRBD1 matches 9 bases. V shed 8 bases, J shed 6 bases, and the junction held 14 bases outside the gene matches. Germline-derived CDR1 and CDR2 are MDHEN and SYDVKM. The CDR3 is made up of 15 amino acids. CDR3 in DNA: TGTGCCAGCTGGGCGGGGACAGGGCTTGAGGGCGAGCAGTACTTC. Amino acids: CASWAGTGLEGEQYF.

This chain uses TRBV29-1 with TRBJ1-1, with D perhaps TRBD1 (5 bases). The V gene's germline CDR1 is SQVTM and CDR2 ANQGSEA. This CDR3 is 13 amino acids long. V lost 6 bases and J lost 0, with 11 bases in between. CDR3 in DNA: TGCAGCGTCGGGGGACTCATGAACACTGAAGCTTTCTTT. Translation: CSVGGLMNTEAFF.